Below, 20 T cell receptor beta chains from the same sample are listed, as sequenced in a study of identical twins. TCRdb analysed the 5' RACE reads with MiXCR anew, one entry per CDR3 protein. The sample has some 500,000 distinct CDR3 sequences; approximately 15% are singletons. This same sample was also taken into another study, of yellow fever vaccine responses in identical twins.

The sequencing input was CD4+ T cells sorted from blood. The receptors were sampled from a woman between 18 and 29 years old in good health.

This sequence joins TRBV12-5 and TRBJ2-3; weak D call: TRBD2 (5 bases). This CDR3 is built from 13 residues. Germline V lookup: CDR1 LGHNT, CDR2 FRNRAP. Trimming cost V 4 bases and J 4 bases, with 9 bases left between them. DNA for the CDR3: TGTGCTAGTGGTTCTGGGAGCGCAGATACGCAGTATTTT. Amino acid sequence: CASGSGSADTQYF.

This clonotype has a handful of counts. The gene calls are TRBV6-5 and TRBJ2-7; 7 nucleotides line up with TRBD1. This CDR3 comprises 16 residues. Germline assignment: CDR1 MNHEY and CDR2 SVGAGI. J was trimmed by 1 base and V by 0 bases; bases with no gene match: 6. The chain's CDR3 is CASSYSPQGLSYEQYF. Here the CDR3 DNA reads TGTGCCAGCAGTTACTCTCCACAGGGGCTATCCTACGAGCAGTACTTC.

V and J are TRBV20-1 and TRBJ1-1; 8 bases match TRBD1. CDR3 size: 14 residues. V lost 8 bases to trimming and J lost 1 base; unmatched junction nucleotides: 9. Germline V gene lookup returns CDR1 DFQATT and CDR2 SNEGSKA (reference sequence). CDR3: CSPRQGMKNTEAFF. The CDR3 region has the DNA TGCAGTCCCCGACAGGGGATGAAGAACACTGAAGCTTTCTTT.

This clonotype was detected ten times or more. The CDR3 DNA reads as TGCAGTGCTCCGACGAGAGACAGGGGGACCAAATCACCCCTCCACTTT. Its protein is CSAPTRDRGTKSPLHF. V usage is TRBV20-1 and J usage is TRBJ1-6; 9 nucleotides align to TRBD1. Germline CDR1 is DFQATT and CDR2 is SNEGSKA (reference sequence). The CDR3 covers 16 residues. V lost 5 bases, J lost 10 bases, and 15 bases stayed unmatched.

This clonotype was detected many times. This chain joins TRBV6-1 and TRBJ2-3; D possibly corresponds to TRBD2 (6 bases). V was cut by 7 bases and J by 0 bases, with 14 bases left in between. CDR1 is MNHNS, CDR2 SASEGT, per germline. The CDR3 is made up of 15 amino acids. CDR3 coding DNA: TGTGCCAGCACTACCCCGGGGACTAGCACAGATACGCAGTATTTT. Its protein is CASTTPGTSTDTQYF.

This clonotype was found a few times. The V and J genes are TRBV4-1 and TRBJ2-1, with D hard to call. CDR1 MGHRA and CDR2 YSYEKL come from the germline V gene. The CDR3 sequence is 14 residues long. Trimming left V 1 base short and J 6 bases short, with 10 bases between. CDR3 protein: CASSQVRAANEQFF. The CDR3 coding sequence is TGCGCCAGCAGCCAAGTCCGGGCAGCCAATGAGCAGTTCTTC.

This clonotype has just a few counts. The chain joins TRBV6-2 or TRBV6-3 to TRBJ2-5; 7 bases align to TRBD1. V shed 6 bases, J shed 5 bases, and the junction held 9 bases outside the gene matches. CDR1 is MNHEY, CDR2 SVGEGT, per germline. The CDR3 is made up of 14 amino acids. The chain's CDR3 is CASRDTGVGETQYF. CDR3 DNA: TGTGCCAGCAGAGATACAGGGGTAGGGGAGACCCAGTACTTC.

The CDR3 loop reads CASSLNPNNQPQHF. The CDR3 DNA sequence: TGTGCCAGCTCATTAAATCCTAACAATCAGCCCCAGCATTTT. The V gene is TRBV18, the J gene TRBJ1-5; D gene unclear. The CDR3 loop spans 14 amino acids. Germline CDR1 KGHSH, CDR2 LQKENI. V was shortened by 5 bases and J by 3 bases, with 11 bases between the two germline ends.

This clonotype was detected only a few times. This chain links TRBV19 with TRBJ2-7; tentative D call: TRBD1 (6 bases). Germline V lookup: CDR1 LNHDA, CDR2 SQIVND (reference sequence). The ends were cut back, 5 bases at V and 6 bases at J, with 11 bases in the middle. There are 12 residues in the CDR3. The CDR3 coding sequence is TGTGCCAGTAGTGCCGGGACACCCGAGCAGTACTTC. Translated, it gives CASSAGTPEQYF.

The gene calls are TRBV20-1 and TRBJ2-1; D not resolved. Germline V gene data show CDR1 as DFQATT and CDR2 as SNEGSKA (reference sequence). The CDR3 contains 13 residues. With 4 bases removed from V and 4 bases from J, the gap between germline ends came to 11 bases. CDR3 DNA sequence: TGCAGTGCTATTGGGGAAGTGTACAATGAGCAGTTCTTC. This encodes CSAIGEVYNEQFF.

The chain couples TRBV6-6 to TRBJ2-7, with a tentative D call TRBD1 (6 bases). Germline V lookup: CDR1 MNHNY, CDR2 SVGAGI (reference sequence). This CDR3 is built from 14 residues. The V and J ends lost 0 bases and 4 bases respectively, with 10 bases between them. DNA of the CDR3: TGTGCCAGCAGTTACTCGCCGGACAGTTACGAGCAGTACTTC. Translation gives CASSYSPDSYEQYF.

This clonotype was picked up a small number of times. The CDR3 protein is CASSLGGTGSSYLGEQYF. Written as DNA, the CDR3 is TGCGCCAGCAGCTTGGGAGGGACAGGCAGTTCCTACTTAGGAGAGCAGTACTTC. This chain uses TRBV5-1 with TRBJ2-7, with TRBD1 identical over 8 bases. The trim removed 0 bases at V and 7 bases at J, leaving 18 bases unmatched. The germline CDR1 and CDR2 sequences are SGHRS and YFSETQ. This CDR3 region has 18 residues. Supplemented by reference TRBV5-1 and TRBJ2-7, the full variable domain reads KAGVTQTPRYLIKTRGQQVTLSCSPISGHRSVSWYQQTPGQGLQFLFEYFSETQRNKGNFPGRFSGRQFSNSRSEMNVSTLELGDSALYLCASSLGGTGSSYLGEQYFGPGTRLTVT.

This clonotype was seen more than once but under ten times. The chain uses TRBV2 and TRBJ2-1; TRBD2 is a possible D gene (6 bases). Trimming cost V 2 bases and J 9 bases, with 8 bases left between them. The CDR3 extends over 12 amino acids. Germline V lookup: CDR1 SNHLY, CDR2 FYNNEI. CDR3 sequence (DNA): TGTGCCAGCAGTGAAATGGGAGGTGAGCAGTTCTTC. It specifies CASSEMGGEQFF. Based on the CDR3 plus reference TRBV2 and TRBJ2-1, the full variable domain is EPEVTQTPSHQVTQMGQEVILRCVPISNHLYFYWYRQILGQKVEFLVSFYNNEISEKSEIFDDQFSVERPDGSNFTLKIRSTKLEDSAMYFCASSEMGGEQFFGPGTRLTVL.

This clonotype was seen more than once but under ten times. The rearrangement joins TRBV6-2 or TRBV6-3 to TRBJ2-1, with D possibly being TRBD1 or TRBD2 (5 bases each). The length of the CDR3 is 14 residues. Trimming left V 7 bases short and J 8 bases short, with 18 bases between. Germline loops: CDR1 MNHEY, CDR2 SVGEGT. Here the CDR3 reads CASTPTRGRDEQFF. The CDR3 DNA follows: TGTGCCAGCACCCCCACTAGGGGTCGTGATGAGCAGTTCTTC.

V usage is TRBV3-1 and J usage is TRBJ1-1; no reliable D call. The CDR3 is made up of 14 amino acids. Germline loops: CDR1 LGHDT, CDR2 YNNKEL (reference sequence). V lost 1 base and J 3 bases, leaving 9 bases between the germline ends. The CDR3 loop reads CASSQGGVHTEAFF. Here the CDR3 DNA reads TGTGCCAGCAGCCAAGGGGGAGTGCACACTGAAGCTTTCTTT.

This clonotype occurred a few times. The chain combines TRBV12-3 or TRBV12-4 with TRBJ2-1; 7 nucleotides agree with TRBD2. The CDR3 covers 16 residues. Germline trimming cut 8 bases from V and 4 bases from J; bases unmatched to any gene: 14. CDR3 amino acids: CASVTAGTNRYNEQFF. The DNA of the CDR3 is TGTGCCAGCGTCACAGCGGGAACAAATCGATACAATGAGCAGTTCTTC.

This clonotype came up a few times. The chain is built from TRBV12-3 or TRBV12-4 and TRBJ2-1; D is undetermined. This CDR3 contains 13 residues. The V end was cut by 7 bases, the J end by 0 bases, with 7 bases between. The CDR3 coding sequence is TGTGCCAGCACGTCCGCCTCCTACAATGAGCAGTTCTTC. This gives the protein CASTSASYNEQFF.

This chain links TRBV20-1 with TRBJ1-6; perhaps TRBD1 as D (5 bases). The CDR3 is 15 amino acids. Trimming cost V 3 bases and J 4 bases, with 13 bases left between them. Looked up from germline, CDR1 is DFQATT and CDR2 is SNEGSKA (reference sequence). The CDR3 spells CSARGVGQYNSPLHF. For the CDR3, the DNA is TGCAGTGCTAGGGGGGTCGGGCAGTATAATTCACCCCTCCACTTT.

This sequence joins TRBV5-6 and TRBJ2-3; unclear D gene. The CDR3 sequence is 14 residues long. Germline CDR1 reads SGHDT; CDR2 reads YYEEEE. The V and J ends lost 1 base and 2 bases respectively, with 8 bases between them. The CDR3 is CASSLISATDTQYF. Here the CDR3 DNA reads TGTGCCAGCAGCTTGATTAGTGCCACAGATACGCAGTATTTT.

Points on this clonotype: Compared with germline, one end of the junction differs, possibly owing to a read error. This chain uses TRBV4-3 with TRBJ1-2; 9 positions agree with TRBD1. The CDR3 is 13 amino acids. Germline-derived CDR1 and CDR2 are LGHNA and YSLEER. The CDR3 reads CASRQGQGYGYTF. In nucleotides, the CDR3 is TGCGCCAGCAGACAAGGACAGGGGTATGGCTACACCTTC.